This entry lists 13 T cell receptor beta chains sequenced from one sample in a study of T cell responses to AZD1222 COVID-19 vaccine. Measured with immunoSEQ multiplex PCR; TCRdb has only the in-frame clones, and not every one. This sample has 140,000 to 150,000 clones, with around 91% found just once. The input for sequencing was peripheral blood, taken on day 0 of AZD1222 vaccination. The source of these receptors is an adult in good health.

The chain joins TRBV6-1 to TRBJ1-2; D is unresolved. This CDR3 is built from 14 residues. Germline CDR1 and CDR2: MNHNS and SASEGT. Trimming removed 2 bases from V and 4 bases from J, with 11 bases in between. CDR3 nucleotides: TGTGCCAGCAGTGAATTCGGCAGCCTCTATGGCTACACCTTC. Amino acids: CASSEFGSLYGYTF.

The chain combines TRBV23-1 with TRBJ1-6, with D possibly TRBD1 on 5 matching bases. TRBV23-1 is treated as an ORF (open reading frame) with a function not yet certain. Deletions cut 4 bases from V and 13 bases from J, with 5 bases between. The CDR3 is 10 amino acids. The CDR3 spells CASSRGPLHF. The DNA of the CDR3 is TGCGCCAGCAGTCGGGGGCCCCTCCACTTT.

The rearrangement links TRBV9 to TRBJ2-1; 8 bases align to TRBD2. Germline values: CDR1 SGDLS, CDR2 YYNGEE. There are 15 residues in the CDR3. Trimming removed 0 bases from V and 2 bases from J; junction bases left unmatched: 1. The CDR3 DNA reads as TGTGCCAGCAGCGTAGGCGGGGGGCCCTACAATGAGCAGTTCTTC. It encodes CASSVGGGPYNEQFF.

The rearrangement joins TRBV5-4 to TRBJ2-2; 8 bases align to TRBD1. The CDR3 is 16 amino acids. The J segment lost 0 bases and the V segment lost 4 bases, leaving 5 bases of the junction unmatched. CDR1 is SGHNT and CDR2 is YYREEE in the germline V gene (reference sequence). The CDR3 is CASSRRQGTNTGELFF. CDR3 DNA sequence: TGTGCCAGCAGCAGACGACAGGGGACGAACACCGGGGAGCTGTTTTTT.

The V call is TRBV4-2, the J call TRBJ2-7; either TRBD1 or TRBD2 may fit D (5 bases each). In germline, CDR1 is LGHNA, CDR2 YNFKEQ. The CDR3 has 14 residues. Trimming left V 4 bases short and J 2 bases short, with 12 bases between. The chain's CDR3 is CASSPGTAAYEQYF. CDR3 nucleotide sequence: TGTGCCAGCAGCCCTGGGACGGCTGCCTACGAGCAGTACTTC.

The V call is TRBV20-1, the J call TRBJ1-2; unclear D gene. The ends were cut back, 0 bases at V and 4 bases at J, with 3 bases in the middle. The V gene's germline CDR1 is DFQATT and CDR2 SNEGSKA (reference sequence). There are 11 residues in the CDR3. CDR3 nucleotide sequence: TGCAGTGCTAGAGATCTCTATGGCTACACCTTC. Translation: CSARDLYGYTF.

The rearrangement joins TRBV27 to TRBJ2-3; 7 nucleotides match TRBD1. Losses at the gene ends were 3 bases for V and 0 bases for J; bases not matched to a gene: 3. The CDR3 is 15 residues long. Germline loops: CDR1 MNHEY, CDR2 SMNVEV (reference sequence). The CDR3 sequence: CASSLGQISTDTQYF. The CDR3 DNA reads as TGTGCCAGCAGTTTGGGACAGATCAGCACAGATACGCAGTATTTT.

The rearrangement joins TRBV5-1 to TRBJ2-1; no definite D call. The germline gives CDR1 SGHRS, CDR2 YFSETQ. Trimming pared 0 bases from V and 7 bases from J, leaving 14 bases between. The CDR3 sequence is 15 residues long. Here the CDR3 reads CASSLVRRGGNEQFF. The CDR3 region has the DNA TGCGCCAGCAGCTTGGTCCGGCGAGGTGGGAATGAGCAGTTCTTC.

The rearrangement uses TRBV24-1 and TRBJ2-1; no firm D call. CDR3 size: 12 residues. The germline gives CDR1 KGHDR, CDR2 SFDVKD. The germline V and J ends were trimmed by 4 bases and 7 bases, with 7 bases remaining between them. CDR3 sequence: CATSERHNEQFF. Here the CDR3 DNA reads TGTGCCACCAGTGAACGACATAATGAGCAGTTCTTC.

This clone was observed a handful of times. CDR3 coding DNA: TGTGCCAGCAGTGAACTTAGAGGACACTATGGCTACACCTTC. Translated, it gives CASSELRGHYGYTF. The rearrangement links TRBV6-1 to TRBJ1-2; D gene unclear. Germline CDR1 and CDR2: MNHNS and SASEGT. The CDR3 runs to 14 residues. The V gene lost 2 bases and the J gene lost 3 bases, with 10 bases spanning the gap.

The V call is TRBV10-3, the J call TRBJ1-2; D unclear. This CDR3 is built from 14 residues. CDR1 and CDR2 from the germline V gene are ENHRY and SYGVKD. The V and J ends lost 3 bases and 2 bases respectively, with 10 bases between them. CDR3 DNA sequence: TGTGCCATCAGTGACGAGGTTTTAAACTATGGCTACACCTTC. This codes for CAISDEVLNYGYTF.

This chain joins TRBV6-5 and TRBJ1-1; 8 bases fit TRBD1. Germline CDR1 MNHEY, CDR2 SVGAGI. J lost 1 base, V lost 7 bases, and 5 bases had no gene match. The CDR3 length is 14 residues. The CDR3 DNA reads TGTGCCAGCAACCGACAGGGGCCGAACACTGAAGCTTTCTTT. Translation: CASNRQGPNTEAFF.

As DNA, the CDR3 is TGCGCCAGCAGCTCACCCGGGACCACTAATGAAAAACTGTTTTTT. It is translated as CASSSPGTTNEKLFF. The V call is TRBV4-1, the J call TRBJ1-4, with D possibly matching TRBD1 (5 bases). CDR1 is MGHRA and CDR2 is YSYEKL in the germline V gene. V was cut by 5 bases and J by 2 bases, with 12 bases left in between. The CDR3 spans 15 residues.